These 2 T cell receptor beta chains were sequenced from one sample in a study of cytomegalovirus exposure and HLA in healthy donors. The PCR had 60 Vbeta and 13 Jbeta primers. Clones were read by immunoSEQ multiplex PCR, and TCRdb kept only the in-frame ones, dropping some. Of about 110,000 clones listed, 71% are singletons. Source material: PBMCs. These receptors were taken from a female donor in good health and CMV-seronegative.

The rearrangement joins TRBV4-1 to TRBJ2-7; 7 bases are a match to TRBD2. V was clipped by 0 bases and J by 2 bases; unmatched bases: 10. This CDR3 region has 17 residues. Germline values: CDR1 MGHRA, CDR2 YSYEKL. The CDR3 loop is CASSQDESASGTYEQYF. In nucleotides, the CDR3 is TGCGCCAGCAGCCAAGATGAATCGGCTAGCGGCACCTACGAGCAGTACTTC.

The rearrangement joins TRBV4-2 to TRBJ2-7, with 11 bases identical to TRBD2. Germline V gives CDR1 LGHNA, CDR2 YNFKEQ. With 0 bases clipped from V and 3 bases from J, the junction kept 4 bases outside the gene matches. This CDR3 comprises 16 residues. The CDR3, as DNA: TGTGCCAGCAGCCAAGATGGGACTAGCGGCTTCTACGAGCAGTACTTC. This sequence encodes CASSQDGTSGFYEQYF.